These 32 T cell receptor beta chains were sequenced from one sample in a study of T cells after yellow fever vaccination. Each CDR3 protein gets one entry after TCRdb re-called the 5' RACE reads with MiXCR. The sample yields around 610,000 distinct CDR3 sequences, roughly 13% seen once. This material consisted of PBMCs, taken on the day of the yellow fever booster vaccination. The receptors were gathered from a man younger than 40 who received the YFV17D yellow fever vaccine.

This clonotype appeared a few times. Here the CDR3 reads CASSPGQGEPGELFF. In nucleotides, the CDR3 is TGTGCCAGCAGCCCCGGACAGGGGGAGCCCGGGGAGCTGTTTTTT. V usage is TRBV5-6 and J usage is TRBJ2-2; 10 bases fit TRBD1. After removal of 4 bases from V and 6 bases from J, the junction contained 6 bases not matched to a gene. The CDR3 has 15 residues. CDR1 is SGHDT, CDR2 YYEEEE, per germline.

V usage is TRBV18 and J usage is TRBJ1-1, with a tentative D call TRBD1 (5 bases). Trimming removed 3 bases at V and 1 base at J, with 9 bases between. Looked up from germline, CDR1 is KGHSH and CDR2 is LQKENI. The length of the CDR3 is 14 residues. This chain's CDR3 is CASSPSRGNTEAFF. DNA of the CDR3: TGTGCCAGCTCACCGTCGAGGGGGAACACTGAAGCTTTCTTT.

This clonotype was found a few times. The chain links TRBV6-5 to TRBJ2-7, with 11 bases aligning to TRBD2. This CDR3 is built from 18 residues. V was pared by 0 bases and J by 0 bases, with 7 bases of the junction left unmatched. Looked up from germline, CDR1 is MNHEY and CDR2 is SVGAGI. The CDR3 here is CASSYSLTSGSDSYEQYF. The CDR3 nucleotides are TGTGCCAGCAGTTACTCGCTTACTAGCGGGAGTGACTCCTACGAGCAGTACTTC.

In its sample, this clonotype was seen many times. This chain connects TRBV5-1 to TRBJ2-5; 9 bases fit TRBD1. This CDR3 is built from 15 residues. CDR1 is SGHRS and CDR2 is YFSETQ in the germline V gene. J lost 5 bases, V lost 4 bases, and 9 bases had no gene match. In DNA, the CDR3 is TGCGCCAGCAGCCCTCTCGGACAGGGGCACGAGACCCAGTACTTC. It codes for CASSPLGQGHETQYF.

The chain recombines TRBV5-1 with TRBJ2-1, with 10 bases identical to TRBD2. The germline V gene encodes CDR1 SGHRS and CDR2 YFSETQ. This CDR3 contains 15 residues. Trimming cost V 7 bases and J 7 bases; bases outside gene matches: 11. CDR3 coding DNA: TGCGCCAGCCAAAAATCTAGCGGGGGCCCAAATGAGCAGTTCTTC. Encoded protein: CASQKSSGGPNEQFF.

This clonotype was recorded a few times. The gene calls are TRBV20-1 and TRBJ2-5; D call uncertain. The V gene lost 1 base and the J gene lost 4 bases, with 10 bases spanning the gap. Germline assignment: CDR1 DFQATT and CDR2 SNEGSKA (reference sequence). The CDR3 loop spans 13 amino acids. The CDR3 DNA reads TGCAGTGCTAGAGTCGGGCAGGCAGAGACCCAGTACTTC. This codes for CSARVGQAETQYF.

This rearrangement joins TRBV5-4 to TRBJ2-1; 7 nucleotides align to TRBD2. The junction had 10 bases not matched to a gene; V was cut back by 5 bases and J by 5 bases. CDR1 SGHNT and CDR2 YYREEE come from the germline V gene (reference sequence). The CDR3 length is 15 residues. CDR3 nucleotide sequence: TGTGCCAGCAGGCGGCGGGAGTTTAATGACAATGAGCAGTTCTTC. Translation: CASRRREFNDNEQFF.

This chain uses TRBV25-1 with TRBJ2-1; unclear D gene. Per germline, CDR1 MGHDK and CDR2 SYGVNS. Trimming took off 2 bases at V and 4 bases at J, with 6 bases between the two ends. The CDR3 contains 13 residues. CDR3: CASSERVYNEQFF. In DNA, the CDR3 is TGTGCCAGCAGTGAAAGGGTGTACAATGAGCAGTTCTTC. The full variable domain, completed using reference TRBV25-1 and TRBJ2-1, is EADIYQTPRYLVIGTGKKITLECSQTMGHDKMYWYQQDPGMELHLIHYSYGVNSTEKGDLSSESTVSRIRTEHFPLTLESARPSHTSQYLCASSERVYNEQFFGPGTRLTVL.

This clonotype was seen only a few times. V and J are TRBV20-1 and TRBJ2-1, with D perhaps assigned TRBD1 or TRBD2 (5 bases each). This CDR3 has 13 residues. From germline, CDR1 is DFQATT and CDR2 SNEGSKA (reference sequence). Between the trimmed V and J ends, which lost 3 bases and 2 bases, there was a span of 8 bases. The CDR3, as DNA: TGCAGTGCTAGCGGGGACCCCTACAATGAGCAGTTCTTC. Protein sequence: CSASGDPYNEQFF.

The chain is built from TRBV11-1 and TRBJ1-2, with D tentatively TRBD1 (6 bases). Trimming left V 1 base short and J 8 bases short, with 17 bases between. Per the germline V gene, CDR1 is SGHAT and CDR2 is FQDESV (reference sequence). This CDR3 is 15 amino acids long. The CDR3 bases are TGTGCCAGCAGCTTAGGGTCGATGACAGGAGGCGGCTACACCTTC. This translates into CASSLGSMTGGGYTF. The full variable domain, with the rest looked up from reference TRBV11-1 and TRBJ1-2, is EAEVAQSPRYKITEKSQAVAFWCDPISGHATLYWYRQILGQGPELLVQFQDESVVDDSQLPKDRFSAERLKGVDSTLKIQPAELGDSAMYLCASSLGSMTGGGYTFGSGTRLTVV.

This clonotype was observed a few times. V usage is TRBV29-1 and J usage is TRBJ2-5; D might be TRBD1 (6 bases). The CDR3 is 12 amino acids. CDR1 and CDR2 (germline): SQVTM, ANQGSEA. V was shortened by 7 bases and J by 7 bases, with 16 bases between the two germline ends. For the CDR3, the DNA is TGCAGCGCGGACAGTCCTGTTGCGACCCAGTACTTC. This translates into CSADSPVATQYF.

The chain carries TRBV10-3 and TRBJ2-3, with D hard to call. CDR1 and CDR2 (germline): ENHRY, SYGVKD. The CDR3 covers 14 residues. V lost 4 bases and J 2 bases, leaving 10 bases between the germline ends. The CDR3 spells CAISVTRNTDTQYF. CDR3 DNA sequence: TGTGCCATCAGTGTGACTCGAAACACAGATACGCAGTATTTT.

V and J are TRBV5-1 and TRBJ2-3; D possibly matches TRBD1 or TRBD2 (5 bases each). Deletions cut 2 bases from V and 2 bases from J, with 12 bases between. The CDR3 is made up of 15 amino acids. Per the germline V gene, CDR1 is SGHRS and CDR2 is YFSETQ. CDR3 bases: TGCGCCAGCAGCTTCGTGGGGGATCACACAGATACGCAGTATTTT. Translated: CASSFVGDHTDTQYF.

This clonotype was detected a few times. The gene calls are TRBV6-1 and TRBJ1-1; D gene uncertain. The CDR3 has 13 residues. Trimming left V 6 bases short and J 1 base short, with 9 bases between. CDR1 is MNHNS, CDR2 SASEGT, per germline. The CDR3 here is CASRRVGNTEAFF. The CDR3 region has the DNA TGTGCCAGCAGGCGGGTCGGGAACACTGAAGCTTTCTTT.

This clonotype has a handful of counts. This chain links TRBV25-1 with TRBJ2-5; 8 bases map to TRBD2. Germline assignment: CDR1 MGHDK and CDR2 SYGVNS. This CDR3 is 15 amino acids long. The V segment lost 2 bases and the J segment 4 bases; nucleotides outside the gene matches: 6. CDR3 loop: CASSESGRSSETQYF. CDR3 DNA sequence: TGTGCCAGCAGTGAAAGCGGGAGATCCTCAGAGACCCAGTACTTC.

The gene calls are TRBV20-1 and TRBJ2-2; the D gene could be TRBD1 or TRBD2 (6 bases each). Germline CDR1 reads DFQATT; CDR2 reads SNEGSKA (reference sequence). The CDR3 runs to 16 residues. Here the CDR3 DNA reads TGCTGCGCTAGAGCCACGGGGGCTATTCACACCGGGGAGCTGTTTTTT. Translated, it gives CCARATGAIHTGELFF.

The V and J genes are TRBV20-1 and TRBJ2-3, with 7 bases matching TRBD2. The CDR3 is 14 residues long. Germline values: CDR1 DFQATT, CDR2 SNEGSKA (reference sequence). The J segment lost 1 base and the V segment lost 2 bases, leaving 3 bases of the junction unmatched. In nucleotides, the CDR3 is TGCAGTGCTAGACTTACTAGCGGCACAGATACGCAGTATTTT. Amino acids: CSARLTSGTDTQYF.

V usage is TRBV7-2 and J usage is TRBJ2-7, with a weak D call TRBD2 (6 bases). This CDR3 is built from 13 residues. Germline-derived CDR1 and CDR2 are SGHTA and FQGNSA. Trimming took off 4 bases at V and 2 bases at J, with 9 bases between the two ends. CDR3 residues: CASSWTTAYEQYF. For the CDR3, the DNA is TGTGCCAGCAGCTGGACTACCGCCTACGAGCAGTACTTC.

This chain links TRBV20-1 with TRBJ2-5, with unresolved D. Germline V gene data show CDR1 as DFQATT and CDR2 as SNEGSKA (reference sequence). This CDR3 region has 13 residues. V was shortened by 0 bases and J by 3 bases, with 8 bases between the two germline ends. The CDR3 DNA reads TGCAGTGCTAGAGATCTTAGTGAAGAGACCCAGTACTTC. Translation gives CSARDLSEETQYF.

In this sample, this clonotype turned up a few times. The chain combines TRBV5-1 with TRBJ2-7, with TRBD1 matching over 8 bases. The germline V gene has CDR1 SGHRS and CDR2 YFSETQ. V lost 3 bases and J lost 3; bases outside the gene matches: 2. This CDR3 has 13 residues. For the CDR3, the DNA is TGCGCCAGCAGCTCCAGGGGGCTCTACGAGCAGTACTTC. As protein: CASSSRGLYEQYF.

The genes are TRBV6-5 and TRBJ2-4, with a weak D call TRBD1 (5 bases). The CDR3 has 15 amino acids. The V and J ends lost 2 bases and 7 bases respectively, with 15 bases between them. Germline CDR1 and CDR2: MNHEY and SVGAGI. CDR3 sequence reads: CASSYGQTSGNIQYF. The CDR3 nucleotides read TGTGCCAGCAGTTACGGGCAAACCTCAGGGAACATTCAGTACTTC.

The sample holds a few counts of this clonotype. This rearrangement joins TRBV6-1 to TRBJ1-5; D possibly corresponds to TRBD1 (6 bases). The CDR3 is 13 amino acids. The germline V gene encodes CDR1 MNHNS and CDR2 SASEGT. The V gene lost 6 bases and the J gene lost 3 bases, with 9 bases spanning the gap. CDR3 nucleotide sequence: TGTGCCAGCAGGGACAGCGTCAATCAGCCCCAGCATTTT. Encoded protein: CASRDSVNQPQHF.

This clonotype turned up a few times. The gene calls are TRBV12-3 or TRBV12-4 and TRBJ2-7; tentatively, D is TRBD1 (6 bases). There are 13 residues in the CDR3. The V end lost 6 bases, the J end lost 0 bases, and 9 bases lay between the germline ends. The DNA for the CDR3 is TGTGCCAGCAGGGGACACAGCTCCTACGAGCAGTACTTC. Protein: CASRGHSSYEQYF.

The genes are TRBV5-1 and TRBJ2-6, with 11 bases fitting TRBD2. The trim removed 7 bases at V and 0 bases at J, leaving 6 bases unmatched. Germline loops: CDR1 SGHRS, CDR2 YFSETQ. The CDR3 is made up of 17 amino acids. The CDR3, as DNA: TGCGCCAGCGTCCCGACTAGCGGGACCTCTGGGGCCAACGTCCTGACTTTC. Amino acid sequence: CASVPTSGTSGANVLTF. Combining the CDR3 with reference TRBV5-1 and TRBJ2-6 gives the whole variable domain KAGVTQTPRYLIKTRGQQVTLSCSPISGHRSVSWYQQTPGQGLQFLFEYFSETQRNKGNFPGRFSGRQFSNSRSEMNVSTLELGDSALYLCASVPTSGTSGANVLTFGAGSRLTVL.

DNA for the CDR3: TGTGCCAGCAGTTTATCGGGGGGGGCCGGTGAGCAGTTCTTC. Amino acid sequence: CASSLSGGAGEQFF. This chain connects TRBV27 to TRBJ2-1, with TRBD2 as a possible D gene (7 bases). The CDR3 sequence is 14 residues long. Per germline, CDR1 MNHEY and CDR2 SMNVEV (reference sequence). V was trimmed by 0 bases and J by 9 bases, leaving 12 bases between them.

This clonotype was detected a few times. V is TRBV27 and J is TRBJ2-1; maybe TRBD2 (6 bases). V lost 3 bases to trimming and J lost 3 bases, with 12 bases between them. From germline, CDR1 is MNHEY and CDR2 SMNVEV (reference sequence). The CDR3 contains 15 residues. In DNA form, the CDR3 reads TGTGCCAGCAGTTTCGGGGGTCGGTACTACAATGAGCAGTTCTTC. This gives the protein CASSFGGRYYNEQFF.

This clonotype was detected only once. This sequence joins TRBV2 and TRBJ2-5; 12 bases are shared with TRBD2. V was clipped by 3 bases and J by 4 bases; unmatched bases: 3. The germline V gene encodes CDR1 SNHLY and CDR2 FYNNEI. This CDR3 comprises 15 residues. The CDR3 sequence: CASSELGLAGETQYF. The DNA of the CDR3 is TGTGCCAGCAGTGAGCTGGGACTAGCGGGAGAGACCCAGTACTTC. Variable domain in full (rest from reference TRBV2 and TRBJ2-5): EPEVTQTPSHQVTQMGQEVILRCVPISNHLYFYWYRQILGQKVEFLVSFYNNEISEKSEIFDDQFSVERPDGSNFTLKIRSTKLEDSAMYFCASSELGLAGETQYFGPGTRLLVL.

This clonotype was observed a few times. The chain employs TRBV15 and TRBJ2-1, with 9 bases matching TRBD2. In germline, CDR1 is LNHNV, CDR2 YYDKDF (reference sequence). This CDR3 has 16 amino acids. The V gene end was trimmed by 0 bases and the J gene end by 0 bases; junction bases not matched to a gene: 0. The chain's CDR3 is CATSRDSGSSYNEQFF. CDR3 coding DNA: TGTGCCACCAGCAGAGATAGCGGGAGCTCCTACAATGAGCAGTTCTTC.

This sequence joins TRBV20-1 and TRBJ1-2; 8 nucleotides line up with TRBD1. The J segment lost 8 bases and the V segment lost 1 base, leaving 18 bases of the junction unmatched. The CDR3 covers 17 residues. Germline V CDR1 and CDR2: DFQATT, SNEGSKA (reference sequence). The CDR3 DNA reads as TGCAGTGCTAGAGGGGCCATAGGGGACAGGTTTGCGAACGGCTACACCTTC. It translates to CSARGAIGDRFANGYTF.

The CDR3 DNA reads as TGCGCCAGCAGCCAAAGGACTAGCGGGAGAGACTACGAGCAGTACTTC. Protein: CASSQRTSGRDYEQYF. J is TRBJ2-7 and V is TRBV5-1, with 13 bases aligning to TRBD2. The V gene end was trimmed by 4 bases and the J gene end by 3 bases; junction bases not matched to a gene: 7. CDR3 length: 16 residues. The V gene's germline CDR1 is SGHRS and CDR2 YFSETQ.

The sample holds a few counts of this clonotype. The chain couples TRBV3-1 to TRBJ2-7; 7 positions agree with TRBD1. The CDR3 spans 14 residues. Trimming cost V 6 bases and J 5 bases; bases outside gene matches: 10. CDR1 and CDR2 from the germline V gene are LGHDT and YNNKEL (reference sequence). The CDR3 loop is CASRPQGSLDEQYF. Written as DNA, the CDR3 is TGTGCCAGCAGACCACAGGGGTCGCTGGACGAGCAGTACTTC.

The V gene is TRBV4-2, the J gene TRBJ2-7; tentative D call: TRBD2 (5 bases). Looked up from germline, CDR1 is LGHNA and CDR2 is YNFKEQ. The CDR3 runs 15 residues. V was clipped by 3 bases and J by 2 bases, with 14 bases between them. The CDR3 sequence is CASSQASGGAYEQYF. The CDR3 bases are TGTGCCAGCAGCCAGGCCAGCGGAGGCGCCTACGAGCAGTACTTC.